A single sample gave rise to the 28 T cell receptor beta chains below, sequenced in a study of T cell responses to AZD1222 COVID-19 vaccine. Sequenced by immunoSEQ multiplex PCR; TCRdb stores in-frame clones only, minus some. The sample holds around 200,000 clones, around 94% seen once. The source material was peripheral blood, sampled 28 days after the second AZD1222 dose. These receptors came from an adult who received the AZD1222 COVID-19 vaccine.

The chain joins TRBV5-1 to TRBJ1-3; D not certain. The CDR3 runs 13 residues. Germline values: CDR1 SGHRS, CDR2 YFSETQ. V was clipped by 6 bases and J by 0 bases, with 7 bases between them. CDR3 protein: CASKIGSGNTIYF. The CDR3 DNA is TGCGCCAGCAAAATCGGCTCTGGAAACACCATATATTTT.

A remark on this clone: Other DNA sequences in the same sample also yield this CDR3. The V and J genes are TRBV7-9 and TRBJ2-5; 10 bases match TRBD2. Germline V CDR1 and CDR2: SEHNR, FQNEAQ (reference sequence). J lost 3 bases, V lost 5 bases, and 6 bases had no gene match. The CDR3 contains 15 residues. The CDR3 here is CASSPSLAGEETQYF. CDR3 in DNA: TGTGCCAGCAGCCCCTCGCTAGCGGGGGAAGAGACCCAGTACTTC.

The V call is TRBV7-2, the J call TRBJ2-5; either TRBD1 or TRBD2 may fit D (5 bases each). Per germline, CDR1 SGHTA and CDR2 FQGNSA. Trimming cost V 2 bases and J 1 base, with 17 bases left between them. The CDR3 has 17 residues. The DNA of the CDR3 is TGTGCCAGCAGCTTATACCCGGGGCCCTGGGGCCAAGAGACCCAGTACTTC. Translating gives CASSLYPGPWGQETQYF.

V and J are TRBV5-4 and TRBJ2-1, with 7 bases aligning to TRBD2. Trimming removed 4 bases from V and 9 bases from J; junction bases left unmatched: 4. CDR1 SGHNT and CDR2 YYREEE come from the germline V gene (reference sequence). The CDR3 is 12 amino acids. The CDR3 sequence is CASSPGLVEQFF. CDR3 nucleotides: TGTGCCAGCAGCCCCGGACTAGTTGAGCAGTTCTTC.

The V call is TRBV12-3 or TRBV12-4, the J call TRBJ1-1; TRBD1 might be the D (6 bases). The CDR3 totals 13 residues. With 5 bases removed from V and 1 base from J, the gap between germline ends came to 8 bases. The CDR3 region has the DNA TGTGCCAGCAGTAGGACAGAGAACACTGAAGCTTTCTTT. This codes for CASSRTENTEAFF.

The CDR3 reads CASSPNGEGNTEAFF. In DNA, the CDR3 is TGTGCCAGCAGCCCAAACGGAGAAGGGAACACTGAAGCTTTCTTT. This sequence joins TRBV7-9 and TRBJ1-1; the D is unclear. Germline loops: CDR1 SEHNR, CDR2 FQNEAQ (reference sequence). This CDR3 spans 15 amino acids. With 5 bases removed from V and 1 base from J, the gap between germline ends came to 14 bases.

The chain couples TRBV15 to TRBJ1-2, with TRBD1 as a possible D gene (6 bases). V dropped 8 bases and J dropped 5 bases, with 9 bases sitting between them. Germline V gene data show CDR1 as LNHNV and CDR2 as YYDKDF (reference sequence). The CDR3 runs to 11 residues. The CDR3 DNA reads as TGTGCCACCCGGACAGTATATGGCTACACCTTC. It translates to CATRTVYGYTF. Full variable domain (remainder filled in from reference TRBV15 and TRBJ1-2): DAMVIQNPRYQVTQFGKPVTLSCSQTLNHNVMYWYQQKSSQAPKLLFHYYDKDFNNEADTPDNFQSRRPNTSFCFLDIRSPGLGDTAMYLCATRTVYGYTFGSGTRLTVV.

CDR3 in DNA: TGTGCCAGCAGCCCGGTAGGAGGCGGACGGCGCTACAATGAGCAGTTCTTC. Residues: CASSPVGGGRRYNEQFF. The chain carries TRBV5-6 and TRBJ2-1, with D tentatively TRBD2 (5 bases). This CDR3 comprises 17 residues. Per the germline V gene, CDR1 is SGHDT and CDR2 is YYEEEE. V was cut by 4 bases and J by 3 bases, with 20 bases left in between. Full variable domain (missing parts from reference TRBV5-6 and TRBJ2-1): DAGVTQSPTHLIKTRGQQVTLRCSPKSGHDTVSWYQQALGQGPQFIFQYYEEEERQRGNFPDRFSGHQFPNYSSELNVNALLLGDSALYLCASSPVGGGRRYNEQFFGPGTRLTVL.

The V gene is TRBV5-5, the J gene TRBJ1-1; no reliable D call. V was clipped by 0 bases and J by 6 bases, with 12 bases between them. Germline CDR1 SGHKS, CDR2 YYEKEE (reference sequence). The CDR3 has 14 residues. CDR3 region: CASSLVAGKSEAFF. CDR3 DNA sequence: TGTGCCAGCAGCTTGGTTGCCGGGAAATCTGAAGCTTTCTTT.

The V call is TRBV4-1, the J call TRBJ1-5; possibly TRBD1 for D (6 bases). CDR3 size: 18 residues. Germline V lookup: CDR1 MGHRA, CDR2 YSYEKL. V dropped 0 bases and J dropped 6 bases, with 21 bases sitting between them. CDR3 amino acids: CASSQDLGAQDLRQPQHF. As DNA, the CDR3 is TGCGCCAGCAGCCAAGATCTGGGGGCCCAGGATTTGCGTCAGCCCCAGCATTTT.

The J gene is TRBJ1-2, the V gene TRBV4-1; 9 bases fit TRBD1. The CDR3 contains 18 residues. Germline assignment: CDR1 MGHRA and CDR2 YSYEKL. V shed 4 bases and J 4 bases; nucleotides not matched to a gene: 16. The chain's CDR3 is CASSPKTTGTGIFYGYTF. The CDR3 DNA is TGCGCCAGCAGCCCCAAAACCACCGGGACAGGGATTTTCTATGGCTACACCTTC.

The rearrangement joins TRBV9 to TRBJ1-2; a weak D match, TRBD1 (6 bases). V lost 7 bases and J 6 bases, leaving 16 bases between the germline ends. Germline V gene sequence: CDR1 SGDLS, CDR2 YYNGEE. This CDR3 contains 13 residues. The CDR3 protein is CASAWGQSDGYTF. DNA for the CDR3: TGTGCCAGCGCTTGGGGGCAGTCTGATGGCTACACCTTC.

This clone was recorded once. The chain carries TRBV6-1 and TRBJ2-1; D remains ambiguous. The CDR3 loop spans 11 amino acids. Per the germline V gene, CDR1 is MNHNS and CDR2 is SASEGT. Trimming took off 3 bases at V and 15 bases at J, with 12 bases between the two ends. CDR3 in DNA: TGTGCCAGCAGTGATAGGGCAGAGGTGTTCTTC. Protein: CASSDRAEVFF.

The chain is built from TRBV9 and TRBJ2-7; D is uncertain. Trimming cost V 0 bases and J 5 bases, with 15 bases left between them. Germline CDR1 reads SGDLS; CDR2 reads YYNGEE. The CDR3 extends over 15 amino acids. CDR3 amino acids: CASSVGWVSRHEQYF. In DNA, the CDR3 is TGTGCCAGCAGCGTAGGTTGGGTTAGCAGGCACGAGCAGTACTTC.

The rearrangement links TRBV27 to TRBJ1-1, with unresolved D. This CDR3 region has 17 residues. V was cut by 4 bases and J by 1 base, with 19 bases left in between. Per germline, CDR1 MNHEY and CDR2 SMNVEV (reference sequence). CDR3 protein: CASSSGLSGRGNTEAFF. The CDR3 coding sequence is TGTGCCAGCAGTTCAGGATTATCCGGGCGTGGGAACACTGAAGCTTTCTTT.

This clone was recorded only once. The V gene is TRBV29-1, the J gene TRBJ1-4; a weak D match, TRBD1 (5 bases). CDR3 length: 13 residues. The germline gives CDR1 SQVTM, CDR2 ANQGSEA. The V and J ends lost 7 bases and 0 bases respectively, with 9 bases between them. CDR3: CSGQITTNEKLFF. The CDR3 region has the DNA TGCAGCGGACAGATTACAACTAATGAAAAACTGTTTTTT.

This clone was seen a single time. The chain links TRBV5-1 to TRBJ1-5, with D possibly matching TRBD1 (6 bases). Germline CDR1 SGHRS, CDR2 YFSETQ. V was trimmed by 3 bases and J by 11 bases, leaving 21 bases between them. CDR3 length: 15 amino acids. The CDR3 region has the DNA TGCGCCAGCAGCTATGAATCAGGGGCCTCAGTGGCCCAGCATTTT. Residues: CASSYESGASVAQHF.

This clone was detected only once. In nucleotides, the CDR3 is TGTGCCAGCAGTCGGGGGGGGACAGGGATCGGCACTGAAGCTTTCTTT. Its protein product is CASSRGGTGIGTEAFF. This rearrangement joins TRBV28 to TRBJ1-1, with TRBD1 identical over 9 bases. Germline assignment: CDR1 MDHEN and CDR2 SYDVKM. CDR3 length: 16 amino acids. The trim removed 5 bases at V and 4 bases at J, leaving 11 bases unmatched.

CDR3 region: CASSLDLTNEKLFF. In DNA form, the CDR3 reads TGTGCCAGCAGCTTAGACTTGACTAATGAAAAACTGTTTTTT. The chain carries TRBV7-9 and TRBJ1-4; no definite D call. This CDR3 comprises 14 residues. Germline assignment: CDR1 SEHNR and CDR2 FQNEAQ (reference sequence). Trimming left V 1 base short and J 2 bases short, with 5 bases between.

The chain is built from TRBV21-1 and TRBJ2-3; the table's D call, TRBD2, has no DNA check behind it. TRBV21-1 is a recognized pseudogene. This CDR3 has 15 amino acids. CDR3 in amino acids: CASPSGKRESDTQYF. Written as DNA, the CDR3 is TGTGCCAGCCCCAGTGGTAAGCGGGAATCGGATACGCAGTATTTT.

This rearrangement joins TRBV2 to TRBJ1-2; maybe TRBD1 (5 bases). V was trimmed by 2 bases and J by 4 bases, leaving 11 bases between them. Germline V gives CDR1 SNHLY, CDR2 FYNNEI. CDR3 length equals 14 residues. Here the CDR3 reads CASSEFSGGYGYTF. Written as DNA, the CDR3 is TGTGCCAGCAGTGAATTTTCTGGGGGCTATGGCTACACCTTC.

In this sample, this clone turned up many times. V gene TRBV3-1 (or the pseudogene TRBV3-2) combines with J gene TRBJ2-1; D is unresolved. The CDR3 sequence is 16 residues long. V lost 0 bases to trimming and J lost 4 bases, with 13 bases between them. Germline values: CDR1 LGHDT, CDR2 YNNKEL (reference sequence). As DNA, the CDR3 is TGTGCCAGCAGCCAAGACGTGAACAGAGTTTACAATGAGCAGTTCTTC. Amino acids: CASSQDVNRVYNEQFF.

This chain links TRBV6-2 or TRBV6-3 with TRBJ2-1; TRBD2 matches at 8 bases. Germline lookup yields CDR1 MNHEY and CDR2 SVGEGT. This CDR3 comprises 13 residues. V shed 4 bases and J 9 bases; nucleotides not matched to a gene: 5. Written as DNA, the CDR3 is TGTGCCAGCAGTTCGGGACTAGGCAGTGAGCAGTTCTTC. This sequence encodes CASSSGLGSEQFF.

This chain links TRBV3-1 (or the pseudogene TRBV3-2) with TRBJ2-1, with unresolved D. This CDR3 has 14 residues. Germline CDR1 reads LGHDT; CDR2 reads YNNKEL (reference sequence). The V end lost 2 bases, the J end lost 6 bases, and 11 bases lay between the germline ends. CDR3 in amino acids: CASSQSVASNEQFF. CDR3 in DNA: TGTGCCAGCAGCCAATCGGTGGCTAGCAATGAGCAGTTCTTC.

The rearrangement joins TRBV19 to TRBJ2-1, with no clear D. CDR1 and CDR2 (germline): LNHDA, SQIVND (reference sequence). V lost 4 bases to trimming and J lost 2 bases, with 9 bases between them. The CDR3 spans 14 residues. The CDR3 region has the DNA TGTGCCAGTAGTAAGCCCTCAACCTACAATGAGCAGTTCTTC. It codes for CASSKPSTYNEQFF.

This chain uses TRBV7-9 with TRBJ1-1; D unresolved. V lost 1 base and J lost 0, with 9 bases in between. Germline CDR1 reads SEHNR; CDR2 reads FQNEAQ (reference sequence). This CDR3 region has 15 residues. The CDR3 protein is CASSLVRGVNTEAFF. DNA for the CDR3: TGTGCCAGCAGCTTAGTGCGCGGGGTGAACACTGAAGCTTTCTTT.

The chain uses TRBV28 and TRBJ1-5; TRBD1 aligns across 12 bases. V dropped 8 bases and J dropped 4; count of bases not matched to a gene: 9. This CDR3 is 16 amino acids long. Germline lookup yields CDR1 MDHEN and CDR2 SYDVKM. In DNA, the CDR3 is TGTGCCAGCGCCGGGGACAGGGGGCGCCCGAATCAGCCCCAGCATTTT. It specifies CASAGDRGRPNQPQHF.

CDR3 sequence reads: CASSLWGGSLSNEQFF. For the CDR3, the DNA is TGTGCCAGCAGCTTATGGGGCGGGAGTCTATCAAATGAGCAGTTCTTC. V gene TRBV7-8 combines with J gene TRBJ2-1, with 7 positions matching TRBD2. In germline, CDR1 is SGHVS, CDR2 FQNEAQ. This CDR3 has 16 residues. V shed 2 bases and J 7 bases; nucleotides not matched to a gene: 11. The variable domain in full, with the rest retrieved from reference TRBV7-8 and TRBJ2-1, is GAGVSQSPRYKVAKRGQDVALRCDPISGHVSLFWYQQALGQGPEFLTYFQNEAQLDKSGLPSDRFFAERPEGSVSTLKIQRTQQEDSAVYLCASSLWGGSLSNEQFFGPGTRLTVL.